These T cell receptor beta chains were read from a single sample in a study of T cell responses to AZD1222 COVID-19 vaccine. Only in-frame clones appear in the TCRdb table, and some are missing; sequencing was by immunoSEQ multiplex PCR. The table shows 58,000 or so clones, with about four fifths occurring only once. The sequenced sample was peripheral blood, obtained on day 0 of AZD1222 vaccination. Receptors were obtained from an adult in good health. CDR3s include the opening cysteine and the closing phenylalanine or tryptophan. Each record gives: clone size, D gene, J gene, V gene, CDR3 protein, CDR3 DNA. D genes are given only for firm matches. For some rows the clone size is stated as once, few or many, or as a class when expanded; others skip it.

.,TRBD1,TRBJ1-1,TRBV15,CATSRVDRGPEAFF,TGTGCCACCAGCAGAGTCGACAGGGGTCCTGAAGCTTTCTTT
.,TRBD2,TRBJ2-7,TRBV29-1,CSVQRTSSYEQYF,TGCAGCGTCCAAAGGACTAGCTCCTACGAGCAGTACTTC
.,.,TRBJ1-5,TRBV2,CASRISNQPQHF,TGTGCCAGCAGGATAAGCAATCAGCCCCAGCATTTT
.,.,TRBJ1-6,TRBV28,CASSVLRGYNSPLHF,TGTGCCAGCAGTGTCCTTCGGGGATATAATTCACCCCTCCACTTT
.,.,TRBJ1-2,TRBV25-1,CASSEWAADGYTF,TGTGCCAGCAGTGAGTGGGCAGCCGATGGCTACACCTTC
once,.,TRBJ2-3,TRBV13,CASSSTSLLITDTQYF,TGTGCCAGCAGCTCTACATCCTTACTCATCACAGATACGCAGTATTTT
.,.,TRBJ2-2,TRBV4-2,CASSQVGGELFF,TGTGCCAGCAGCCAAGTAGGCGGGGAGCTGTTTTTT
once,.,TRBJ1-2,TRBV7-2,CASSLASAGTRGYTF,TGTGCCAGCAGCTTAGCGTCTGCAGGGACGCGTGGCTACACCTTC
.,.,TRBJ2-1,TRBV30,CASRTASSYNEQFF,TGTGCCTCAAGGACAGCTAGCTCCTACAATGAGCAGTTCTTC
.,.,TRBJ2-5,TRBV5-6,CASSQKIGDQETQYF,TGTGCCAGCAGCCAGAAAATCGGGGACCAAGAGACCCAGTACTTC
.,.,TRBJ2-5,TRBV29-1,CSAETGTQETQYF,TGCAGCGCAGAGACGGGGACCCAAGAGACCCAGTACTTC
.,TRBD2,TRBJ2-3,TRBV11-3,CASSPGLAEGDTQYF,TGTGCCAGCAGCCCGGGACTAGCGGAGGGGGATACGCAGTATTTT
.,TRBD1,TRBJ2-7,TRBV5-1,CASSPTGAGYEQYF,TGCGCCAGCAGTCCGACAGGGGCCGGCTACGAGCAGTACTTC
once,TRBD2,TRBJ2-7,TRBV9,CASSVSPAGAYEQYF,TGTGCCAGCAGCGTAAGTCCAGCGGGGGCCTACGAGCAGTACTTC
.,.,TRBJ2-3,TRBV6-1,CASSEYRHRGTDTQYF,TGTGCCAGCAGTGAGTATCGGCACAGGGGCACAGATACGCAGTATTTT
.,TRBD1,TRBJ2-1,TRBV5-1,CASSLTGGGYNEQFF,TGCGCCAGCAGCTTGACAGGGGGCGGCTACAATGAGCAGTTCTTC
.,.,TRBJ2-7,TRBV6-5,CASTGQGGNEQYF,TGTGCCAGCACTGGGCAGGGTGGCAACGAGCAGTACTTC
.,TRBD1,TRBJ1-6,TRBV30,CAWGQGSHNSPLHF,TGTGCCTGGGGACAGGGGAGCCATAATTCACCCCTCCACTTT
.,.,TRBJ1-1,TRBV7-9,CASSPQMGEAFF,TGTGCCAGCAGCCCCCAGATGGGAGAAGCTTTCTTT
.,TRBD1,TRBJ2-7,TRBV4-1,CASSQEDRRRMKQYF,TGCGCCAGCAGCCAAGAGGACAGGAGACGTATGAAGCAGTACTTC
.,.,TRBJ1-2,TRBV10-1,CASSEVQGYGYTF,TGCGCCAGCAGTGAAGTACAGGGATATGGCTACACCTTC
.,TRBD1,TRBJ1-1,TRBV28,CASSSTGWNTEAFF,TGTGCCAGCAGTTCGACAGGGTGGAACACTGAAGCTTTCTTT
.,.,TRBJ2-2,TRBV11-2,CASSFGSTGELFF,TGTGCCAGCAGCTTTGGTAGCACCGGGGAGCTGTTTTTT
few,TRBD2,TRBJ2-3,TRBV3-1/TRBV3-2,CASSPSGDPADTQYF,TGTGCCAGCAGCCCGAGCGGGGACCCAGCGGATACGCAGTATTTT
.,TRBD1,TRBJ2-5,TRBV7-2,CASSTGQGSWRETQYF,TGTGCCAGCAGCACGGGACAGGGGAGCTGGAGAGAGACCCAGTACTTC
.,.,TRBJ2-1,TRBV23-1,CASSHPRRWNEQFF,TGCGCCAGCAGCCACCCAAGGAGGTGGAATGAGCAGTTCTTC
.,.,TRBJ2-3,TRBV7-9,CASSFLPLGTDTQYF,TGTGCCAGCAGCTTCCTACCCCTAGGCACAGATACGCAGTATTTT
.,.,TRBJ1-1,TRBV4-3,CASSRLGHSNTEAFF,TGCGCCAGCAGCCGATTAGGACACTCGAACACTGAAGCTTTCTTT
.,.,TRBJ2-7,TRBV28,CASSLRLYEQYF,TGTGCCAGCAGTTTAAGACTATACGAGCAGTACTTC
.,.,TRBJ2-3,TRBV5-5,CASSLGGTDTQYF,TGTGCCAGCAGCTTGGGCGGCACAGATACGCAGTATTTT
.,.,TRBJ2-3,TRBV18,CASSPRVQADTQYF,TGTGCCAGCTCACCGAGGGTTCAGGCAGATACGCAGTATTTT
once,.,TRBJ2-5,TRBV7-9,CASSRGAGQETQYF,TGTGCCAGCAGCCGGGGGGCAGGCCAAGAGACCCAGTACTTC
.,TRBD2,TRBJ2-5,TRBV10-2,CASSVGGALETQYF,TGCGCCAGCAGTGTCGGGGGGGCCTTAGAGACCCAGTACTTC
.,.,TRBJ1-1,TRBV3-1/TRBV3-2,CASSRAGAEAFF,TGTGCCAGCAGTCGGGCGGGCGCTGAAGCTTTCTTT
.,TRBD2,TRBJ2-2,TRBV4-3,CASSPGGPFTGELFF,TGCGCCAGCAGCCCGGGGGGGCCGTTCACCGGGGAGCTGTTTTTT
once,TRBD2,TRBJ2-3,TRBV20-1,CSASHRGVIFTDTQYF,TGCAGTGCTAGTCACCGGGGGGTAATTTTCACAGATACGCAGTATTTT
.,.,TRBJ1-2,TRBV9,CASSVRPRDFYGYTF,TGTGCCAGCAGCGTTCGACCCCGGGACTTTTATGGCTACACCTTC
.,TRBD1,TRBJ1-6,TRBV15,CATSSFGGGINSPLHF,TGTGCCACCAGCAGTTTCGGAGGGGGCATTAATTCACCCCTCCACTTT
.,.,TRBJ2-7,TRBV21-1,CASSNRTDEQYF,TGTGCCAGCAGCAACCGAACCGACGAGCAGTACTTC
.,TRBD1,TRBJ1-1,TRBV18,CASSPTNSGGNTEAFF,TGTGCCAGCTCACCCACTAACTCAGGGGGAAACACTGAAGCTTTCTTT
.,.,TRBJ1-2,TRBV10-3,CAISESWILRTNYGYTF,TGTGCCATCAGTGAGTCGTGGATTCTGCGGACCAACTATGGCTACACCTTC
.,TRBD1,TRBJ1-1,TRBV19,CASSRQGNTEAFF,TGTGCCAGTAGTAGACAGGGGAACACTGAAGCTTTCTTT
.,.,TRBJ1-4,TRBV15,CATSRAPGTRGEKLFF,TGTGCCACCAGCAGAGCTCCCGGGACAAGGGGCGAAAAACTGTTTTTT
.,.,TRBJ1-2,TRBV6-5,CASSLGTNYGYTF,TGTGCCAGCAGCCTCGGGACAAACTATGGCTACACCTTC